These T cell receptor beta chains were read from a single sample in a study of shared clonotypes between healthy human individuals. Only in-frame clones appear in the TCRdb table, and some are missing; sequencing was by immunoSEQ multiplex PCR. Among about 600,000 clones, 95% to 98% were seen once, and the ten largest hold 0.3%. Sequencing was carried out using naive CD8+ T cells sorted from blood. Receptor source: a man aged 25-45 years in good health. CDR3s include the opening cysteine and the closing phenylalanine or tryptophan. Expanded clones are given a class, and other clones once, few, many or no size at all.

j_call clone_size v_call cdr3_aa
TRBJ2-1 - TRBV7-9 CASSRLAGEVDEQFF
TRBJ1-1 once TRBV19 CASSSLGLKNTEAFF
TRBJ1-1 - TRBV5-4 CASSLAMEASTEAFF
TRBJ2-5 - TRBV7-9 CASSSGTLQETQYF
TRBJ2-7 once TRBV15 CATSGRQGWYEQYF
TRBJ2-1 - TRBV7-9 CASSLAALGNEQFF
TRBJ2-1 - TRBV27 CASRGQPYNEQFF
TRBJ2-3 - TRBV18 CASSPDLQGLVLDTQYF
TRBJ1-1 - TRBV4-3 CASSQEGREENTEAFF
TRBJ2-2 - TRBV7-8 CASSLDEGTGSGELFF
TRBJ2-5 once TRBV7-9 CASSLVGSGGQETQYF
TRBJ2-7 - TRBV5-1 CASSPSGSSSYEQYF
TRBJ1-2 once TRBV29-1 CSVDPDKPGPGYGYTF
TRBJ1-4 - TRBV4-1 CASSQGQGNEKLFF
TRBJ2-7 - TRBV9 CASSPSGGTGSYEQYF
TRBJ2-7 - TRBV5-1 CASSLVPGSSYEQYF
TRBJ2-7 - TRBV14 CASSQDVLRTNYEQYF
TRBJ2-7 - TRBV11-2 CASSLVPGQGAYEQYF
TRBJ1-5 - TRBV15 CATSGDRGNQPQHF
TRBJ2-7 - TRBV7-6 CASSLAQNYEQYF
TRBJ1-1 - TRBV23-1 CASTSKPGHRVTEAFF
TRBJ2-5 once TRBV12-5 CASGLVLAPQETQYF
TRBJ2-2 - TRBV29-1 CSVGGVAGVGTNTGELFF
TRBJ2-3 - TRBV2 CATPPLEGDIDTQYF
TRBJ2-1 - TRBV5-4 CASSPPVDSYNEQFF
TRBJ2-7 - TRBV29-1 CSVPEGGSGEQYF
TRBJ2-5 - TRBV5-1 CASSLGQGAVETQYF
TRBJ2-1 - TRBV29-1 CSVVEQGNNEQFF
TRBJ2-5 - TRBV29-1 CSVELFQETQYF